The 2 T cell receptor beta chains listed next were all sequenced from one sample in a study of cytomegalovirus exposure and HLA in healthy donors. Vbeta (60) and Jbeta (13) primers were used in the PCR. Using immunoSEQ multiplex PCR, the repertoire was profiled, and TCRdb retains in-frame clones only, with some absent. This sample carries approximately 200,000 clones, over 65% of them seen once, and the ten largest clones take roughly 0.1%. Sequenced sample: PBMCs. Receptors were obtained from a boy aged 2-15 years in good health and CMV-seronegative.

The CDR3 bases are TGTGCCAGCAGCCTCGGACTAGCGGGGGACGAGCAGTACTTC. Its protein is CASSLGLAGDEQYF. This chain joins TRBV27 and TRBJ2-7; TRBD2 matches 13 bases. This CDR3 spans 14 amino acids. Per germline, CDR1 MNHEY and CDR2 SMNVEV (reference sequence). The trim removed 6 bases at V and 5 bases at J, leaving 4 bases unmatched.

The V gene is TRBV9, the J gene TRBJ1-1; D might be TRBD1 (5 bases). Germline CDR1 reads SGDLS; CDR2 reads YYNGEE. Trimming stripped 2 bases from V and 1 base from J, with 9 bases between. This CDR3 region has 14 residues. The CDR3 DNA reads TGTGCCAGCAGCGTCCGGGACTGGAACACTGAAGCTTTCTTT. Translating it yields CASSVRDWNTEAFF.